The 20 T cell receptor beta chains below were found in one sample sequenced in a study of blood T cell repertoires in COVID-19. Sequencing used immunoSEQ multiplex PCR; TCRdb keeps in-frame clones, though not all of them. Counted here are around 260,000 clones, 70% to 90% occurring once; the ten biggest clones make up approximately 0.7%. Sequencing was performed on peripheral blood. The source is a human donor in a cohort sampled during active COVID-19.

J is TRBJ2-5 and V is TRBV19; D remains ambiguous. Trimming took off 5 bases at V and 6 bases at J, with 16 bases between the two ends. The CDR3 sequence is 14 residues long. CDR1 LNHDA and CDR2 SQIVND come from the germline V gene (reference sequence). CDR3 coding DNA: TGTGCCAGTAGTTCCTCCGGGTCTCCGAAGACCCAGTACTTC. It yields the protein CASSSSGSPKTQYF.

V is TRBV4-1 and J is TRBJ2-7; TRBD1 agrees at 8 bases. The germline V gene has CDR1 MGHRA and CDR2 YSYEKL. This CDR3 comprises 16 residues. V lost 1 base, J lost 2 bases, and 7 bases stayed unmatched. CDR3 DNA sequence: TGCGCCAGCAGCCAAGGCACGCGGACAGGGACCTACGAGCAGTACTTC. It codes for CASSQGTRTGTYEQYF.

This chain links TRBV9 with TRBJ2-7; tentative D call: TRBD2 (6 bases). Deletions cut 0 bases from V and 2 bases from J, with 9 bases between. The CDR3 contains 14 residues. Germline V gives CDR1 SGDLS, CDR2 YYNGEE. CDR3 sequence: CASSVGRGTYEQYF. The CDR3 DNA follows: TGTGCCAGCAGCGTAGGGAGGGGCACCTACGAGCAGTACTTC.

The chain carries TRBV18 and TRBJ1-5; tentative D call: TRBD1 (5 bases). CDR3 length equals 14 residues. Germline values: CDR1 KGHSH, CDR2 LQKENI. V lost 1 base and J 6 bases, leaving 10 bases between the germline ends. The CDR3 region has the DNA TGTGCCAGCTCACCACAAAGGGGTACTCAGCCCCAGCATTTT. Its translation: CASSPQRGTQPQHF.

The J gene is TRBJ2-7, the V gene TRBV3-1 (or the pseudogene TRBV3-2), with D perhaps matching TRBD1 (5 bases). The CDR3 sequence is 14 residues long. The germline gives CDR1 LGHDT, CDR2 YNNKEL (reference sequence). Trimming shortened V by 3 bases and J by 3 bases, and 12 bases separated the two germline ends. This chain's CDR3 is CASSHSGRDYEQYF. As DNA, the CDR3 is TGTGCCAGCAGCCATTCCGGCAGGGACTACGAGCAGTACTTC.

For the CDR3, the DNA is TGTGCCAGCAGCCAAGATACAGGGGGCTATAATGGCTACACCTTC. Translation: CASSQDTGGYNGYTF. The chain recombines TRBV4-2 with TRBJ1-2; 9 bases map to TRBD1. This CDR3 has 15 amino acids. Germline lookup yields CDR1 LGHNA and CDR2 YNFKEQ. J lost 6 bases, V lost 0 bases, and 5 bases had no gene match.

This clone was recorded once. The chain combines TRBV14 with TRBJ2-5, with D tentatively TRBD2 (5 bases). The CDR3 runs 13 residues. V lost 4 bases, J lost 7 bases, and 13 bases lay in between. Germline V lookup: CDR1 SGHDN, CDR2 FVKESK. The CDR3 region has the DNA TGTGCCAGCAGCCTCGACACTCGGGGGACCCAGTACTTC. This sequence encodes CASSLDTRGTQYF. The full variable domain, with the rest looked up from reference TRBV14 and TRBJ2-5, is EAGVTQFPSHSVIEKGQTVTLRCDPISGHDNLYWYRRVMGKEIKFLLHFVKESKQDESGMPNNRFLAERTGGTYSTLKVQPAELEDSGVYFCASSLDTRGTQYFGPGTRLLVL.

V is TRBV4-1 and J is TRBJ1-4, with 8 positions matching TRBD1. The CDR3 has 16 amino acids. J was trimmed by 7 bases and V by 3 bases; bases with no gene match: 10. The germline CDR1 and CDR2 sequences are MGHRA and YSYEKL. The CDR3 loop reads CASSHLTGAEGEKLFF. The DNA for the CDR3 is TGCGCCAGCAGCCACCTGACAGGGGCCGAGGGTGAAAAACTGTTTTTT.

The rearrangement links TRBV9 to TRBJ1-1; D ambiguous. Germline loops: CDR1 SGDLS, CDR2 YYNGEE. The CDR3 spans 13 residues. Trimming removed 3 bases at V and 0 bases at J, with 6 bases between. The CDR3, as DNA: TGTGCCAGCAGCGCCCGGGTGAACACTGAAGCTTTCTTT. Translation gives CASSARVNTEAFF.

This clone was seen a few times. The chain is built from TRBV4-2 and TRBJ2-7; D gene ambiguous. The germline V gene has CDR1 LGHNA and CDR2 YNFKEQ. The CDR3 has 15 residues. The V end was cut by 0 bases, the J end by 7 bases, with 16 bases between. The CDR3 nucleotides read TGTGCCAGCAGCCAAGAGCCCCAAGCTTTAAAGGAGCAGTACTTC. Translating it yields CASSQEPQALKEQYF.

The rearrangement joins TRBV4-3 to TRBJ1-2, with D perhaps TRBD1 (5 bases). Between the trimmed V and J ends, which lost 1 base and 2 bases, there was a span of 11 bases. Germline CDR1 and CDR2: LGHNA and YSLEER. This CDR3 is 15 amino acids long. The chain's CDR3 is CASSQGAGLNYGYTF. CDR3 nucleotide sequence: TGCGCCAGCAGCCAAGGGGCAGGGCTAAACTATGGCTACACCTTC.

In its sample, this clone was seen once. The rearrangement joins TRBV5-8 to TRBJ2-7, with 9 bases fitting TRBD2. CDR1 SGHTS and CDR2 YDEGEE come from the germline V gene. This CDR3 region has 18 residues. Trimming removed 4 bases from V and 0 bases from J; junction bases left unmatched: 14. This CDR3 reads CASSRLMGGGASSYEQYF. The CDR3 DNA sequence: TGTGCCAGCAGCCGCTTGATGGGCGGGGGGGCCAGCTCCTACGAGCAGTACTTC.

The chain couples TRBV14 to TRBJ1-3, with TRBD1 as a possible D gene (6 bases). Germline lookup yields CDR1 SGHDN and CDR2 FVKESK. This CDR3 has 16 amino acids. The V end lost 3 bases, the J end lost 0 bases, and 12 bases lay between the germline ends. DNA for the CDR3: TGTGCCAGCAGCCACCTACAGGGATACTCTGGAAACACCATATATTTT. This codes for CASSHLQGYSGNTIYF.

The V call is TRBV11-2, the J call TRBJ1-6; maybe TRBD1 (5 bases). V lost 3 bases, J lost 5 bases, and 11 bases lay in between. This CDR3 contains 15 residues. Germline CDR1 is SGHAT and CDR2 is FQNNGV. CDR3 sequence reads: CASSLGGKNNSPLHF. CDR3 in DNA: TGTGCCAGCAGCTTGGGGGGGAAGAATAATTCACCCCTCCACTTT. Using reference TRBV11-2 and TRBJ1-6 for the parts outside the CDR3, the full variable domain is EAGVAQSPRYKIIEKRQSVAFWCNPISGHATLYWYQQILGQGPKLLIQFQNNGVVDDSQLPKDRFSAERLKGVDSTLKIQPAKLEDSAVYLCASSLGGKNNSPLHFGNGTRLTVT.

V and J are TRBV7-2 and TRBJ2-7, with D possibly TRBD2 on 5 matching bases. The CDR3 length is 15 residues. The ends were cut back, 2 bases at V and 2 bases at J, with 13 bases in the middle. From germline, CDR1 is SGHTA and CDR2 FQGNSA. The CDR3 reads CASSLTMRRTYEQYF. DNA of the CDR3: TGTGCCAGCAGCTTAACTATGCGGAGGACCTACGAGCAGTACTTC.

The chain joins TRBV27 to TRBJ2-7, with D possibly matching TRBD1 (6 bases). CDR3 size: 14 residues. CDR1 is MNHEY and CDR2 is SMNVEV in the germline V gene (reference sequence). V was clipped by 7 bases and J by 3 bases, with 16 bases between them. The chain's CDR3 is CASTPAGAYYEQYF. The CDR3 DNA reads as TGTGCCAGCACTCCCGCAGGGGCTTACTACGAGCAGTACTTC.

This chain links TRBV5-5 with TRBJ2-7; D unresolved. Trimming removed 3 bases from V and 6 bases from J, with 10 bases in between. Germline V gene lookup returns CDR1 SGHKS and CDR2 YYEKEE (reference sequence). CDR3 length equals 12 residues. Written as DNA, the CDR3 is TGTGCCAGCAGCTCTGGAGTAGGCGAGCAGTACTTC. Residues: CASSSGVGEQYF.

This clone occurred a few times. The CDR3 spells CASSDTATGSPEAFF. For the CDR3, the DNA is TGCGCCAGCAGCGACACGGCGACAGGAAGTCCTGAAGCTTTCTTT. V usage is TRBV5-1 and J usage is TRBJ1-1; tentative D call: TRBD1 (6 bases). V lost 4 bases and J 6 bases, leaving 19 bases between the germline ends. Germline CDR1 reads SGHRS; CDR2 reads YFSETQ. The CDR3 has 15 amino acids.

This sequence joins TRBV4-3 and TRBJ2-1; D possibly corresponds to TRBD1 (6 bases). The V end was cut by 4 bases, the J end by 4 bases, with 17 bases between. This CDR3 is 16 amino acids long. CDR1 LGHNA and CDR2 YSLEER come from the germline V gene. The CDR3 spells CASSPTSTGNYNEQFF. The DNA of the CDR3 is TGCGCCAGCAGCCCGACCTCCACAGGGAATTACAATGAGCAGTTCTTC.

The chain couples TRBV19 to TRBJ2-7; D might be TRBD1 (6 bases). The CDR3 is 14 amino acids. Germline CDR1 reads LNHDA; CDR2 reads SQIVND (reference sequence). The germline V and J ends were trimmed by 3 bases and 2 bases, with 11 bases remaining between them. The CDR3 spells CASSIMGHPYEQYF. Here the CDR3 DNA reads TGTGCCAGTAGTATTATGGGACACCCCTACGAGCAGTACTTC.